The 20 T cell receptor beta chains presented below share a single source sample, sequenced in a study of cytomegalovirus exposure and HLA in healthy donors (TCRdb year 2017). Library creation used the immunoSEQ multiplex PCR assay. A mixture of 60 forward primers for TCR Vbeta segments and 13 reverse primers for TCR Jbeta segments was used in the multiplex PCR. What TCRdb holds here is the immuneACCESS table cut down to in-frame rearrangements. Part of the clones is not present; checked against another copy, under half of the missing clones reflect an unresolved V gene, and the others are unexplained. Across this sample there are about 250,000 clones, with around 65% seen only once. The biggest ten clones account for approximately 2.1% of the sample. The specimen was PBMCs. Receptors were obtained from a female donor in good health and CMV-seronegative.

About this clone itself: Its ends do not fully match the called genes, so a read error is possible. This sequence joins TRBV19 and TRBJ1-1, with TRBD1 matching over 8 bases. CDR3 length equals 14 residues. CDR1 is LNHDA, CDR2 SQIVND, per germline (reference sequence). CDR3 loop: CAGSFRGPNTEAFF. Here the CDR3 DNA reads TGTGCCGGTAGCTTCAGGGGGCCTAACACTGAAGCTTTCTTT.

This rearrangement joins TRBV23-1 to TRBJ1-1; no definite D call. TRBV23-1 is reported as an ORF; its role is uncertain. Trimming took off 2 bases at V and 11 bases at J, with 15 bases between the two ends. The CDR3 extends over 13 amino acids. CDR3 nucleotides: TGCGCCAGCAGTCAAGAGTTCGACACGGGGGCTTTCTTT. It specifies CASSQEFDTGAFF.

In the case of this clone: Other DNA sequences from this sample encode an identical CDR3 as well. This chain links TRBV5-1 with TRBJ2-1; 7 bases fit TRBD1. CDR1 and CDR2 from the germline V gene are SGHRS and YFSETQ. Unmatched junction bases numbered 12, after V lost 2 bases and J lost 7 bases. This CDR3 comprises 16 residues. In DNA, the CDR3 is TGCGCCAGCAGCTTTTACGGACAGGCCCAGGGGAATGAGCAGTTCTTC. Translated, it gives CASSFYGQAQGNEQFF.

The rearrangement uses TRBV9 and TRBJ2-6, with 8 bases matching TRBD1. The junction had 14 bases not matched to a gene; V was cut back by 3 bases and J by 15 bases. CDR1 SGDLS and CDR2 YYNGEE come from the germline V gene. This CDR3 contains 15 residues. CDR3 protein: CASSGSGGQGQSLTF. CDR3 DNA sequence: TGTGCCAGCAGCGGGTCCGGTGGACAGGGTCAAAGCCTGACTTTC.

The rearrangement joins TRBV5-6 to TRBJ2-1, with D hard to call. Germline loops: CDR1 SGHDT, CDR2 YYEEEE. Trimming pared 5 bases from V and 0 bases from J, leaving 12 bases between. CDR3 length: 15 residues. The CDR3 protein is CASSSLRLSYNEQFF. The CDR3 DNA reads as TGTGCCAGCAGTTCCCTCAGGCTCTCCTACAATGAGCAGTTCTTC.

The rearrangement joins TRBV5-6 to TRBJ2-3; weak D call: TRBD2 (5 bases). This CDR3 has 15 amino acids. Per germline, CDR1 SGHDT and CDR2 YYEEEE. Trimming removed 7 bases from V and 6 bases from J, with 21 bases in between. For the CDR3, the DNA is TGTGCCAGCTCCTTGGGAGCGACTGAACGGGATACGCAGTATTTT. Its protein product is CASSLGATERDTQYF.

V is TRBV9 and J is TRBJ1-2; 7 bases line up with TRBD1. The germline V gene encodes CDR1 SGDLS and CDR2 YYNGEE. The J segment lost 4 bases and the V segment lost 2 bases, leaving 5 bases of the junction unmatched. This CDR3 comprises 14 residues. The CDR3 DNA sequence: TGTGCCAGCAGCGTGGGGACAGCCGGCTATGGCTACACCTTC. This sequence encodes CASSVGTAGYGYTF.

CDR3 residues: CASSGRDRGLHEQYF. For the CDR3, the DNA is TGTGCCAGCAGTGGCCGGGACAGGGGGTTACACGAGCAGTACTTC. The gene calls are TRBV6-1 and TRBJ2-7; TRBD1 matches 11 bases. The CDR3 length is 15 residues. J was trimmed by 5 bases and V by 4 bases; bases with no gene match: 7. Looked up from germline, CDR1 is MNHNS and CDR2 is SASEGT.

This clone was observed a handful of times. The rearrangement joins TRBV2 to TRBJ2-3; the match to TRBD2 covers 8 bases. This CDR3 comprises 17 residues. The V and J ends lost 6 bases and 6 bases, in that order; junction bases with no gene match: 17. CDR1 and CDR2 from the germline V gene are SNHLY and FYNNEI. The CDR3 here is CASRVDGGRSAGDTQYF. Written as DNA, the CDR3 is TGTGCCAGCAGGGTTGACGGCGGGAGGTCAGCAGGTGATACGCAGTATTTT.

V usage is TRBV11-3 and J usage is TRBJ2-5, with TRBD2 as a possible D gene (6 bases). Trimming removed 5 bases at V and 1 base at J, with 11 bases between. CDR1 and CDR2 from the germline V gene are SGHNT and YENEEA. CDR3 size: 14 residues. The CDR3, as DNA: TGTGCCAGCAGCCACGGGAGCTCCCAAGAGACCCAGTACTTC. Amino acids: CASSHGSSQETQYF.

V usage is TRBV5-6 and J usage is TRBJ1-2; no reliable D call. The V end was cut by 1 base, the J end by 4 bases, with 11 bases between. Germline V gene lookup returns CDR1 SGHDT and CDR2 YYEEEE. The CDR3 covers 14 residues. CDR3 coding DNA: TGTGCCAGCAGCTTGTCCTGGCAGCGCTATGGCTACACCTTC. Its protein is CASSLSWQRYGYTF.

This rearrangement joins TRBV30 to TRBJ1-1; D unresolved. V was clipped by 1 base and J by 0 bases, with 12 bases between them. The length of the CDR3 is 15 residues. From germline, CDR1 is GTSNPN and CDR2 SVGIG (reference sequence). CDR3 nucleotides: TGTGCCTGGAGTGCCCACTCTATCGTGAACACTGAAGCTTTCTTT. Residues: CAWSAHSIVNTEAFF.

J is TRBJ2-7 and V is TRBV7-9; D may be TRBD2 (6 bases). V was clipped by 5 bases and J by 0 bases, with 11 bases between them. Germline V gene data show CDR1 as SEHNR and CDR2 as FQNEAQ (reference sequence). The CDR3 extends over 14 amino acids. CDR3 sequence reads: CASSTRESSYEQYF. As DNA, the CDR3 is TGTGCCAGCAGCACCCGGGAGAGCTCCTACGAGCAGTACTTC.

This chain joins TRBV5-5 and TRBJ2-1; no definite D call. Deletions cut 4 bases from V and 4 bases from J, with 15 bases between. CDR3 length: 15 amino acids. Germline lookup yields CDR1 SGHKS and CDR2 YYEKEE (reference sequence). CDR3 sequence (DNA): TGTGCCAGCAGCCTACAGACGCCTTTATACAATGAGCAGTTCTTC. Protein: CASSLQTPLYNEQFF.

This clone was found a few times. J is TRBJ1-1 and V is TRBV5-4, with a weak D call TRBD1 (6 bases). V dropped 0 bases and J dropped 4 bases, with 16 bases sitting between them. CDR1 SGHNT and CDR2 YYREEE come from the germline V gene (reference sequence). The CDR3 has 16 residues. The CDR3 DNA is TGTGCCAGCAGCTTGGACCCATACAGGGAGAGCACTGAAGCTTTCTTT. This translates into CASSLDPYRESTEAFF.

This clone was counted a few times. The chain carries TRBV27 and TRBJ2-1, with 7 bases lining up with TRBD2. Germline V gene sequence: CDR1 MNHEY, CDR2 SMNVEV (reference sequence). The CDR3 is made up of 15 amino acids. Losses at the gene ends were 2 bases for V and 2 bases for J; bases not matched to a gene: 3. CDR3 protein: CASSLGLAAYNEQFF. The CDR3 nucleotides read TGTGCCAGCAGTTTAGGCCTAGCGGCCTACAATGAGCAGTTCTTC.

In its sample, this clone was seen a few times. The chain uses TRBV9 and TRBJ2-5; 14 nucleotides align to TRBD2. The CDR3 sequence is 16 residues long. The germline V gene has CDR1 SGDLS and CDR2 YYNGEE. Unmatched junction bases numbered 6, after V lost 4 bases and J lost 4 bases. CDR3 region: CASSPRLAGGGETQYF. DNA of the CDR3: TGTGCCAGCAGCCCTCGACTAGCGGGAGGGGGAGAGACCCAGTACTTC.

V gene TRBV9 combines with J gene TRBJ2-2; D call uncertain. The CDR3 is 15 amino acids. The ends were cut back, 3 bases at V and 0 bases at J, with 9 bases in the middle. CDR1 is SGDLS and CDR2 is YYNGEE in the germline V gene. The CDR3 DNA sequence: TGTGCCAGCAGCGCTGAGGCCGCGAACACCGGGGAGCTGTTTTTT. Amino acid sequence: CASSAEAANTGELFF.

The chain is built from TRBV6-5 and TRBJ2-7; 8 bases fit TRBD1. The CDR3 loop spans 16 amino acids. The V and J ends lost 0 bases and 5 bases, in that order; junction bases with no gene match: 9. The germline gives CDR1 MNHEY, CDR2 SVGAGI. CDR3 in amino acids: CASSYSQGADAHEQYF. Written as DNA, the CDR3 is TGTGCCAGCAGTTACTCGCAGGGGGCGGACGCCCACGAGCAGTACTTC.

This rearrangement joins TRBV16 to TRBJ2-7; 7 bases match TRBD1. Germline V gene lookup returns CDR1 KGHSY and CDR2 FQNENV. The CDR3 length is 14 residues. The trim removed 2 bases at V and 3 bases at J, leaving 4 bases unmatched. The CDR3 DNA sequence: TGTGCCAGCAGCCAAGGTCAGGGGGACTACGAGCAGTACTTC. Translation: CASSQGQGDYEQYF.